Below are 5 T cell receptor beta chains sequenced from a single sample in a study of cytomegalovirus exposure and HLA in healthy donors. PCR amplification relied on 60 Vbeta primers (plus 13 Jbeta primers). Only in-frame clones appear in the TCRdb table, and some are missing; sequencing was by immunoSEQ multiplex PCR. The profile shows around 90,000 clones, roughly 86% of them singletons. Sequences were obtained from PBMCs. These receptors were taken from a man aged 25 to 45 in good health and CMV-seropositive.

This chain joins TRBV10-1 and TRBJ2-2, with D perhaps TRBD2 (6 bases). CDR1 and CDR2 (germline): WNHNN, SYGVQD (reference sequence). Trimming took 6 bases from V and 1 from J, leaving 12 bases between them. This CDR3 is 15 amino acids long. CDR3 DNA sequence: TGCGCCAGCAGCGCAGCGGGCCAGAACACCGGGGAGCTGTTTTTT. Protein sequence: CASSAAGQNTGELFF.

The rearrangement uses TRBV28 and TRBJ2-7; D call uncertain. Germline V gives CDR1 MDHEN, CDR2 SYDVKM. This CDR3 is built from 12 residues. With 6 bases removed from V and 0 bases from J, the gap between germline ends came to 6 bases. CDR3 coding DNA: TGTGCCAGCAGCCCCATCTCCTACGAGCAGTACTTC. This encodes CASSPISYEQYF.

The chain has TRBV13 and TRBJ1-1; D may be TRBD1 (5 bases). Germline V gives CDR1 PRHDT, CDR2 FYEKMQ (reference sequence). V was shortened by 1 base and J by 4 bases, with 13 bases between the two germline ends. The CDR3 is 15 residues long. The CDR3: CASSLAGQGGTEAFF. In DNA form, the CDR3 reads TGTGCCAGCAGCTTAGCCGGCCAGGGAGGCACTGAAGCTTTCTTT. Filled out from reference TRBV13 and TRBJ1-1, the complete variable domain reads AAGVIQSPRHLIKEKRETATLKCYPIPRHDTVYWYQQGPGQDPQFLISFYEKMQSDKGSIPDRFSAQQFSDYHSELNMSSLELGDSALYFCASSLAGQGGTEAFFGQGTRLTVV.

The chain combines TRBV6-6 with TRBJ2-1; maybe TRBD1 (6 bases). The CDR3 length is 14 residues. V was pared by 7 bases and J by 9 bases, with 19 bases between. The germline CDR1 and CDR2 sequences are MNHNY and SVGAGI (reference sequence). CDR3 DNA: TGTGCCAGCATCAAAGGGGGACCCGGCGGTGAGCAGTTCTTC. It specifies CASIKGGPGGEQFF.

CDR3 amino acids: CSVEGGTRDEQFF. CDR3 sequence (DNA): TGCAGCGTTGAGGGCGGGACGAGGGATGAGCAGTTCTTC. The chain carries TRBV29-1 and TRBJ2-1; a weak D match, TRBD2 (6 bases). CDR3 length: 13 amino acids. CDR1 and CDR2 from the germline V gene are SQVTM and ANQGSEA. V lost 3 bases and J 8 bases, leaving 14 bases between the germline ends.